This T cell receptor (beta chain) originates from a study of T cells in Graves' hyperthyroidism and ophthalmopathy. The wider study: Peripheral blood was drawn at first diagnosis, prior to all treatment.

The germline V and J ends were trimmed by 5 bases and 0 bases, with 11 bases remaining between them. This CDR3 comprises 15 residues. Germline assignment: CDR1 SGHAT and CDR2 FQNNGV. General study results and limits: Ophthalmopathy cases were set apart from stable hyperthyroidism by a 13 V-J model.

In its sample, this clonotype was seen many times. Its antigen is undetermined. Amplification yielded TCR beta CDR3 regions, with RNA transcripts as the source. First-round RT-PCR with HTBI primers amplified the TCR CDR3 region. TCRdb re-called the multiplex PCR reads through MiXCR, storing one row per CDR3 protein. The sample carries about 360,000 distinct CDR3 sequences, over 10% recorded once. The chain combines TRBV11-2 with TRBJ2-1, with a tentative D call TRBD1 (5 bases). Material for sequencing was blood. This clonotype was sampled from a woman aged 18 to 35 with Graves' hyperthyroidism. In DNA, the CDR3 is TGTGCCAGCAGCGAAGACAGAGTCTCCTACAATGAGCAGTTCTTC. Encoded protein: CASSEDRVSYNEQFF.